The 5 T cell receptor beta chains in this list originate from one sample, sequenced in a study of cytomegalovirus exposure and HLA in healthy donors. Generated by immunoSEQ multiplex PCR, the TCRdb table keeps only in-frame clones and is missing some. The table has under 140,000 clones, roughly 90% seen once; the top ten hold almost 1.5%. Sequenced: PBMCs. These receptor sequences come from a young woman in good health and CMV-seropositive.

This sequence joins TRBV10-3 and TRBJ1-2; TRBD1 is a possible D gene (5 bases). The CDR3 is 12 residues long. Germline V CDR1 and CDR2: ENHRY, SYGVKD. V was pared by 11 bases and J by 8 bases, with 18 bases between. This CDR3 reads CAVLGAGGGYTF. CDR3 nucleotides: TGTGCCGTCCTAGGGGCAGGTGGGGGCTACACCTTC.

The chain joins TRBV28 to TRBJ2-4, with TRBD2 identical over 9 bases. The trim removed 6 bases at V and 1 base at J, leaving 7 bases unmatched. Germline V gene data show CDR1 as MDHEN and CDR2 as SYDVKM. The CDR3 is made up of 16 amino acids. CDR3 protein: CASRKLAGNAKNIQYF. DNA for the CDR3: TGTGCCAGCAGGAAACTAGCGGGCAACGCCAAAAACATTCAGTACTTC.

This clone was detected only once. The chain has TRBV27 and TRBJ1-1, with TRBD1 identical over 9 bases. Looked up from germline, CDR1 is MNHEY and CDR2 is SMNVEV (reference sequence). V gave up 0 bases and J gave up 0 bases; unmatched junction bases: 5. The CDR3 consists of 17 residues. CDR3: CASSLSQGALMNTEAFF. The DNA of the CDR3 is TGTGCCAGCAGTTTATCACAGGGGGCCCTTATGAACACTGAAGCTTTCTTT.

The chain is built from TRBV29-1 and TRBJ2-7, with 7 bases identical to TRBD2. The CDR3 contains 13 residues. The V segment lost 3 bases and the J segment 5 bases; nucleotides outside the gene matches: 7. Germline assignment: CDR1 SQVTM and CDR2 ANQGSEA. CDR3 loop: CSVDLAGAHEQYF. DNA for the CDR3: TGCAGCGTTGATCTCGCGGGAGCCCACGAGCAGTACTTC.

The chain combines TRBV25-1 with TRBJ2-3, with D maybe TRBD1 (5 bases). V lost 4 bases to trimming and J lost 4 bases, with 15 bases between them. CDR3 length: 15 amino acids. The germline CDR1 and CDR2 sequences are MGHDK and SYGVNS. The CDR3 nucleotides read TGTGCCAGCAGTGGGACAACCCACTCATCAGATACGCAGTATTTT. It translates to CASSGTTHSSDTQYF.